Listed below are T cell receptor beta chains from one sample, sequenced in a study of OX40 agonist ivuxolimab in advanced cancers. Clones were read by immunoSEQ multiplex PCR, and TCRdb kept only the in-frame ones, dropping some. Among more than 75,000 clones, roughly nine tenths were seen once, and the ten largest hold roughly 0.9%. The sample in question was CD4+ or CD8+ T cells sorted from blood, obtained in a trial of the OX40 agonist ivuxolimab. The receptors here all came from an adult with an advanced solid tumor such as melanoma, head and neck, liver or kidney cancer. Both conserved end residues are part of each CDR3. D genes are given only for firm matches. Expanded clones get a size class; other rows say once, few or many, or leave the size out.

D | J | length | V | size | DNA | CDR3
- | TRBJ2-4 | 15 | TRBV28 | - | TGTGCCAGCACTTTGCAAAACGGGGCGGGAAACATTCAGTACTTC | CASTLQNGAGNIQYF
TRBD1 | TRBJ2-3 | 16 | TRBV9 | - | TGTGCCAGCAGCGTAGGACAGGGTAGGGTCACAGATACGCAGTATTTT | CASSVGQGRVTDTQYF
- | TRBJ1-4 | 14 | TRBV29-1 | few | TGCAGCGTGGGTCAGTTTGCAACTAATGAAAAACTGTTTTTT | CSVGQFATNEKLFF
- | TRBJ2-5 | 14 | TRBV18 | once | TGTGCCAGCTCACCCGGAGGGCACCAAGAGACCCAGTACTTC | CASSPGGHQETQYF
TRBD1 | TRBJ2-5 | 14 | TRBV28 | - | TGTGCCAGCAGGTCACAGGGGATTGGAGAGACCCAGTACTTC | CASRSQGIGETQYF
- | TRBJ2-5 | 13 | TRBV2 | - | TGTGCCACCGAGGGCGGGAACCAAGAGACCCAGTACTTC | CATEGGNQETQYF
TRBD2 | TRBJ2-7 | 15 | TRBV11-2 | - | TGTGCCAGCAGCACGGGACTAGCGGGAGCCTACGAGCAGTACTTC | CASSTGLAGAYEQYF
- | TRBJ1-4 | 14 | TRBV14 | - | TGTGCCAGCAGACAAGGGTCCTCTAATGAAAAACTGTTTTTT | CASRQGSSNEKLFF
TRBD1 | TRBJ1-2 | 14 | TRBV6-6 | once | TGTGCCAGCCTTACAGGGGGCGCTAACTATGGCTACACCTTC | CASLTGGANYGYTF
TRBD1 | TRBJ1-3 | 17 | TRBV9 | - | TGTGCCAGCAGCGCGGCCCGAGGACAGGGGATTGGAAACACCATATATTTT | CASSAARGQGIGNTIYF
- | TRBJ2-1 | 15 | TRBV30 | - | TGTGCCTGGACGAACGGGGTAGGGGGGTACAATGAGCAGTTCTTC | CAWTNGVGGYNEQFF
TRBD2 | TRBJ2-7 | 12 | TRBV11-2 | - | TGTGCCAGCAGCTTGCGGGGGGTCGAGCAGTACTTC | CASSLRGVEQYF
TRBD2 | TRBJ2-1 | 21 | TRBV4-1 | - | TGCGCCAGCAGCCAAGTCTCCGGGACTAGCGGGGGTTCTAGCTCCTACAATGAGCAGTTCTTC | CASSQVSGTSGGSSSYNEQFF
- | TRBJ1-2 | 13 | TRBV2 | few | TGTGCCAGCAGTGAAGCGCCAGGACTGGGCTACACCTTC | CASSEAPGLGYTF
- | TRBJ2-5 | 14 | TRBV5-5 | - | TGTGCCAGCAGCTCGTGGGGGGCGCGTGGGACCCAGTACTTC | CASSSWGARGTQYF
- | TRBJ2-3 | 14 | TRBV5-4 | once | TGTGCCAGCAGCTCGGGAGCCAGCACAGATACGCAGTATTTT | CASSSGASTDTQYF
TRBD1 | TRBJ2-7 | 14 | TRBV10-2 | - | TGCGCCAGCAGTGTTATGAGGGGGCCCTACGAGCAGTACTTC | CASSVMRGPYEQYF
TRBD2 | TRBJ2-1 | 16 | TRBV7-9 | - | TGTGCCAGCAGCTTAGGGGCCGGGGGGAGAATCAATGAGCAGTTCTTC | CASSLGAGGRINEQFF
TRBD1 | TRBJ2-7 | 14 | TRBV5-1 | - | TGCGCCAGCAGCTTGGGGGACAGGGCCTACGAGCAGTACTTC | CASSLGDRAYEQYF
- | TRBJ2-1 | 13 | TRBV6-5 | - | TGTGCCAGCTTAGCCCCGGGCACCCGGGAGCAGTTCTTC | CASLAPGTREQFF
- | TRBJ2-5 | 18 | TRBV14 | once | TGTGTCAGCAGCCAAGATCCTTTAGCCAGGGGTTTTCAAGAGACCCAGTACTTC | CVSSQDPLARGFQETQYF
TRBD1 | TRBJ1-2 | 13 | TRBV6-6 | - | TGTGCCAGCAGTGGACAGGGGGACTATGGCTACACCTTC | CASSGQGDYGYTF
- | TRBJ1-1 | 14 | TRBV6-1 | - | TGTGCCAGCTACCCCCAAGGTATCGGCACTGAAGCTTTCTTT | CASYPQGIGTEAFF
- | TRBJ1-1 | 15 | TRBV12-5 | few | TGTGCTAGTGGTCCCTGGCTCGGGGTGAACACTGAAGCTTTCTTT | CASGPWLGVNTEAFF
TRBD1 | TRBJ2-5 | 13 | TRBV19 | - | TGTGCCAGTAGTATACCAGGGGGAGAGACCCAGTACTTC | CASSIPGGETQYF
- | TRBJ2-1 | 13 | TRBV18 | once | TGTGCCAGCTCACCTCCCTCGGGGTCTGAGCAGTTCTTC | CASSPPSGSEQFF
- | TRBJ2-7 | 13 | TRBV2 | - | TGTGCCAGCAGTGGCCCAGGCTTTTACGAGCAGTACTTC | CASSGPGFYEQYF
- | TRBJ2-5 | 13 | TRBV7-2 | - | TGTGCCAGCAGCACTAGTCCTTTTGAGACCCAGTACTTC | CASSTSPFETQYF
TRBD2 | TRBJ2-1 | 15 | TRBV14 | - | TGTGCCAGCAGCCCCCTAGCGGGAGGGGGCAATGAGCAGTTCTTC | CASSPLAGGGNEQFF
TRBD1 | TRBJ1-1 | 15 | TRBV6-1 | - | TGTGCCAGCACCCCGCCAGGGGGGTATAACACTGAAGCTTTCTTT | CASTPPGGYNTEAFF
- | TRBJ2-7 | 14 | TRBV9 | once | TGTGCCAGCAGCCCCTGGGACACGGCCTACGAGCAGTACTTC | CASSPWDTAYEQYF
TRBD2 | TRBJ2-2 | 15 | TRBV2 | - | TGTGCCAGCAAGGGGACTAGCGGGAGGCGCGGGGAGCTGTTTTTT | CASKGTSGRRGELFF
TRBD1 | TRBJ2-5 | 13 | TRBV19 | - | TGTGCCAGTAGTAGGACAGGAAGGGAGACCCAGTACTTC | CASSRTGRETQYF
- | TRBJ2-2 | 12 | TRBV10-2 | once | TGCGCCAGCACCCAGGGAAGCGGGGAGCTGTTTTTT | CASTQGSGELFF
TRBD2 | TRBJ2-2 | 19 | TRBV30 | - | TGTGCCTGGATACCAACCTCCGGGACTAGCGGGAGAGGGGCCGGGGAGCTGTTTTTT | CAWIPTSGTSGRGAGELFF
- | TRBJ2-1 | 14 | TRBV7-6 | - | TGTGCCAGCAGCGTCGACCTCAGTTACAATGAGCAGTTCTTC | CASSVDLSYNEQFF
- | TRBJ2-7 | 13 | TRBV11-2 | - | TGTGCCAGCAGCTTAGATCGCTTAGACGAGCAGTACTTC | CASSLDRLDEQYF
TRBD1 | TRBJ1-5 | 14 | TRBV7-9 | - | TGTGCCAGCAGCTGGGGGACAGGGAATCAGCCCCAGCATTTT | CASSWGTGNQPQHF
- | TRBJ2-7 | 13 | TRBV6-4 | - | TGTGCCAGCAGTGCCGCTACAGGATACGAGCAGTACTTC | CASSAATGYEQYF
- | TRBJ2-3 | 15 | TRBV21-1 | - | TGTGCCAGCAGCAAAGGGACGAGATGCACAGATACGCAGTATTTT | CASSKGTRCTDTQYF
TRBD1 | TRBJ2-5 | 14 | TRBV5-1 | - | TGCGCCAGCAGCTTCGGGACAGCCCAAGAGACCCAGTACTTC | CASSFGTAQETQYF
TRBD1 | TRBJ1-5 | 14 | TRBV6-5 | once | TGTGCCAGCGGGGGACAGGGAGGATCTCAGCCCCAGCATTTT | CASGGQGGSQPQHF
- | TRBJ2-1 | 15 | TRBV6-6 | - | TGTGCCAGCAGCGCCCTGGGACCAGGTTTAGGTGAGCAGTTCTTC | CASSALGPGLGEQFF
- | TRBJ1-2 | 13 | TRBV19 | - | TGTGCCAGTAGGAGCCCCGGCGACTATGGCTACACCTTC | CASRSPGDYGYTF
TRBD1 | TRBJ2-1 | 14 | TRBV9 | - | TGTGCCAGCAGCGACACAGGGGGTCACAATGAGCAGTTCTTC | CASSDTGGHNEQFF
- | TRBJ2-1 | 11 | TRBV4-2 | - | TGTGCCAGCAGCCTGGACAGTCGGTCGTTCTTC | CASSLDSRSFF
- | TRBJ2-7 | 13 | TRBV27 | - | TGTGCCAGCCGGACGGGGAGCTCCTACGAGCAGTACTTC | CASRTGSSYEQYF
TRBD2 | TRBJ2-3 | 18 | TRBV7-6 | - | TGTGCCAGCAGCTTACCGCTTAGCGGGGGTGGGGATACAGATACGCAGTATTTT | CASSLPLSGGGDTDTQYF
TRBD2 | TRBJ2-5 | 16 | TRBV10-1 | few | TGCGCCAGCAGTGATACTAGCGGGGGGCGCCAAGAGACCCAGTACTTC | CASSDTSGGRQETQYF
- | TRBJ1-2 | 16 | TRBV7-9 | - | TGTGCCAGCAGCTTAGGGCCCCTCGGACAGACCTATGGCTACACCTTC | CASSLGPLGQTYGYTF
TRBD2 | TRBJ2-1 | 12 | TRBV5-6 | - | TGTGCCAGCAGCTTCTGGGGGGGGAAGCAGTTCTTC | CASSFWGGKQFF
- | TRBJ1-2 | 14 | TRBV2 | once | TGTGCCAGCCCCCGGGACCCTACTAACTATGGCTACACCTTC | CASPRDPTNYGYTF
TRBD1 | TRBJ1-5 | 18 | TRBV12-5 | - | TGTGCTAGTGGTTCCGGGACAGGACTCTCCTATAGCAATCAGCCCCAGCATTTT | CASGSGTGLSYSNQPQHF
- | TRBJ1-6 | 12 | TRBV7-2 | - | TGTGCCAGCAGCCGAGTCAATTCACCCCTCCACTTT | CASSRVNSPLHF
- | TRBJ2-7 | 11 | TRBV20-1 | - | TGCAGTGCTTCAGGGATGAACGAGCAGTACTTC | CSASGMNEQYF
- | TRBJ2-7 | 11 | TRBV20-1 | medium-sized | TGCAGTGCTAGAGACAACTACGAGCAGTACTTC | CSARDNYEQYF
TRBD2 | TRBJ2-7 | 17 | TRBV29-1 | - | TGCAGCGTTGAAGATTTTGGGACTAGCGGGACCCCCTACGAGCAGTACTTC | CSVEDFGTSGTPYEQYF
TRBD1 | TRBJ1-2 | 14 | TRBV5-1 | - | TGCGCCAGCAGCTTCCGGGACAGCAACTATGGCTACACCTTC | CASSFRDSNYGYTF